A single sample gave rise to the 14 T cell receptor beta chains below, sequenced in a study of blood T cells in healthy people across ages. For the second PCR, which ran for about 6 to 11 cycles, a sample-barcoded 5' primer and a J-beta primer mix were used. TCRdb recomputed calls from the 5' RACE reads with MiXCR, one row per CDR3 protein. This table has 800,000 or so distinct CDR3 sequences, about 47% appearing once. The sequenced sample was blood. Every receptor here comes from an elderly man in good health.

Of note for this clonotype: One end of the junction does not line up with germline, which may come from a read error. V and J are TRBV27 and TRBJ2-7, with 8 nucleotides matching TRBD2. TRBJ2-5 matches the DNA end more closely, so the J call is doubtful. From germline, CDR1 is MNHEY and CDR2 SMNVEV (reference sequence). The CDR3 length is 13 residues. Written as DNA, the CDR3 is TGCGCCAGCAGCCGACTAGCGCGAGAGACCCAGTACTTC. Its translation: CASSRLARETQYF.

This clonotype was detected a few times. A much more abundant neighbour one base away suggests this may be a read error. For the CDR3, the DNA is TGCAGCATACCACCGGGACAGGGCTTCTATGAGCAGTACTTC. Encoded protein: CSIPPGQGFYEQYF. This chain uses TRBV20-1 with TRBJ2-7; 9 bases match TRBD1. Germline CDR1 DFQATT, CDR2 SNEGSKA (reference sequence). This CDR3 region has 14 residues.

On this clonotype: An end of the junction does not agree with germline; a read error may underlie this. The V and J genes are TRBV7-2 and TRBJ2-3; 7 nucleotides align to TRBD2. Germline V CDR1 and CDR2: SGHTA, FQGNSA. CDR3 length equals 17 residues. CDR3 region: CSSSLKVFQRDSDTQYF. In DNA form, the CDR3 reads TGTTCCAGCAGCTTAAAGGTTTTCCAGCGGGACTCAGATACGCAGTATTTT.

This clonotype was observed a handful of times. This chain uses TRBV2 with TRBJ1-2; D may be TRBD1 (5 bases). V lost 6 bases to trimming and J lost 4 bases, with 9 bases between them. The CDR3 extends over 12 amino acids. Germline V CDR1 and CDR2: SNHLY, FYNNEI. CDR3 nucleotides: TGTGCCAGCAGGACAGTGTCCTATGGCTACACCTTC. This translates into CASRTVSYGYTF.

A single count supports this clonotype. A much larger clone lies one base from this, so it may be a read error. The chain combines TRBV5-6 with TRBJ2-5, with a weak D call TRBD2 (5 bases). Germline-derived CDR1 and CDR2 are SGHDT and YYEEEE. There are 11 residues in the CDR3. The ends were cut back, 6 bases at V and 11 bases at J, with 14 bases in the middle. As DNA, the CDR3 is TGTGCCAGCACGGACTTCAATGAGCAGTACTTC. The encoded protein is CASTDFNEQYF.

The chain joins TRBV6-2 or TRBV6-3 to TRBJ2-3; a possible D gene is TRBD2 (5 bases). This CDR3 is 17 amino acids long. CDR1 and CDR2 from the germline V gene are MNHEY and SVGEGT. Trimming removed 3 bases at V and 6 bases at J, with 22 bases between. The CDR3 is CASSYSTARPGYDTQYF. Here the CDR3 DNA reads TGTGCCAGCAGTTATTCGACGGCCCGACCGGGGTACGATACGCAGTATTTT.

This clonotype turned up a few times. The chain employs TRBV27 and TRBJ2-3; TRBD1 matches 7 bases. CDR3 length: 15 amino acids. With V trimmed by 7 bases and J by 4 bases, 11 bases remained unmatched. The germline gives CDR1 MNHEY, CDR2 SMNVEV (reference sequence). Here the CDR3 DNA reads TGTGCCAGCACCCGAACCGGGCAGGGGGCAGATACGCAGTATTTT. It translates to CASTRTGQGADTQYF.

This clonotype showed up many times. V usage is TRBV28 and J usage is TRBJ2-3, with D possibly matching TRBD1 (8 bases). The CDR3 loop spans 17 amino acids. Per the germline V gene, CDR1 is MDHEN and CDR2 is SYDVKM. Trimming left V 4 bases short and J 2 bases short, with 19 bases between. The CDR3 is CASSSTRTGRATDTQYF. CDR3 DNA sequence: TGTGCCAGCAGTTCGACCCGGACAGGGAGGGCCACAGATACGCAGTATTTT.

The chain links TRBV7-2 to TRBJ2-3, with TRBD2 matching 8 bases. Germline assignment: CDR1 SGHTA and CDR2 FQGNSA. V lost 3 bases and J lost 2; bases outside the gene matches: 4. The CDR3 is made up of 15 amino acids. The CDR3 DNA reads as TGTGCCAGCAGCTTGTTTAGCGGGAACACAGATACGCAGTATTTT. The encoded protein is CASSLFSGNTDTQYF.

J is TRBJ1-4 and V is TRBV14; D gene unclear. Trimming removed 0 bases at V and 0 bases at J, with 5 bases between. This CDR3 has 15 residues. Germline V gene data show CDR1 as SGHDN and CDR2 as FVKESK. CDR3 sequence (DNA): TGTGCCAGCAGCCAAGATCTGGCAACTAATGAAAAACTGTTTTTT. Its protein product is CASSQDLATNEKLFF.

The chain employs TRBV14 and TRBJ1-1; 8 bases map to TRBD1. CDR3 size: 15 residues. V lost 6 bases to trimming and J lost 3 bases; unmatched junction nucleotides: 9. Germline V gene sequence: CDR1 SGHDN, CDR2 FVKESK. DNA of the CDR3: TGTGCCAGCAGGGAGACAGGGGTCGGGCACACTGAAGCTTTCTTT. It encodes CASRETGVGHTEAFF. Full variable domain (remainder filled in from reference TRBV14 and TRBJ1-1): EAGVTQFPSHSVIEKGQTVTLRCDPISGHDNLYWYRRVMGKEIKFLLHFVKESKQDESGMPNNRFLAERTGGTYSTLKVQPAELEDSGVYFCASRETGVGHTEAFFGQGTRLTVV.

CDR3 amino acids: CASSLVQGVASKGYTF. The DNA of the CDR3 is TGTGCCAGCAGCTTAGTCCAGGGGGTGGCCTCGAAGGGCTACACCTTC. This chain joins TRBV7-2 and TRBJ1-2; 7 bases match TRBD1. V dropped 1 base and J dropped 8; count of bases not matched to a gene: 13. Germline lookup yields CDR1 SGHTA and CDR2 FQGNSA. This CDR3 has 16 residues.

As for this clonotype: A much larger clone sits a single nucleotide away, making a read error possible. The rearrangement joins TRBV7-2 to TRBJ2-5; D uncertain. Germline V CDR1 and CDR2: SGHTA, FQGNSA. The CDR3 has 14 amino acids. CDR3 DNA sequence: TGTGCCAGCAGCGTAGCTTCAAGGTTGGAGACCCAGTACTTC. Amino acids: CASSVASRLETQYF.

This clonotype was counted ten times or more. CDR3: CASSPTTGAQDTQYF. The CDR3, as DNA: TGTGCCAGCAGTCCTACGACAGGGGCCCAGGATACGCAGTATTTT. This sequence joins TRBV28 and TRBJ2-3; 8 positions match TRBD1. CDR1 is MDHEN and CDR2 is SYDVKM in the germline V gene. V was clipped by 5 bases and J by 6 bases; unmatched bases: 10. The CDR3 spans 15 residues.